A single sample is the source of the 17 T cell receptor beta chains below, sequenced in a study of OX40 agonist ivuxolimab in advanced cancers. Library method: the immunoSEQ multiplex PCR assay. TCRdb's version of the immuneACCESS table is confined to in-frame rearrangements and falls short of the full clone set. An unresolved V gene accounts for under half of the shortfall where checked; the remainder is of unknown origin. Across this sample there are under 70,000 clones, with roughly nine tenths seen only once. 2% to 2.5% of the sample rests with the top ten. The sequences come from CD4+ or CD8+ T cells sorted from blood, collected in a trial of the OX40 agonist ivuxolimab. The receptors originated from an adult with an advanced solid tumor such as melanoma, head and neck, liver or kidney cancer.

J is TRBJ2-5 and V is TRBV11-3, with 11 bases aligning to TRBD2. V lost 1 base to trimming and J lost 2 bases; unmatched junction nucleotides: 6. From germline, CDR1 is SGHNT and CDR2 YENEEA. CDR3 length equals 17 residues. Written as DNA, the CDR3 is TGTGCCAGCAGCTTAGCGGCTAGCGGGAGGCTACAAGAGACCCAGTACTTC. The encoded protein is CASSLAASGRLQETQYF.

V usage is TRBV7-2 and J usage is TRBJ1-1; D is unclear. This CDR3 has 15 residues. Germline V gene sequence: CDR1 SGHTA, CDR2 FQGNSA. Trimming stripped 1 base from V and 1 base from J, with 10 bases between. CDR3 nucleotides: TGTGCCAGCAGCTTAGGTGGGAGGGAGAACACTGAAGCTTTCTTT. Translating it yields CASSLGGRENTEAFF.

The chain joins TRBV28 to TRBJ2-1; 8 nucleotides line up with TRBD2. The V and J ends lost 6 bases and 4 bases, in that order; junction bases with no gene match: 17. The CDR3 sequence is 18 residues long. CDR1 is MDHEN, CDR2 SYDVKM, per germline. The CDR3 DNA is TGTGCCAGCAGCCCTGGGGGGACGACGGGACTAGTGTACAATGAGCAGTTCTTC. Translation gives CASSPGGTTGLVYNEQFF.

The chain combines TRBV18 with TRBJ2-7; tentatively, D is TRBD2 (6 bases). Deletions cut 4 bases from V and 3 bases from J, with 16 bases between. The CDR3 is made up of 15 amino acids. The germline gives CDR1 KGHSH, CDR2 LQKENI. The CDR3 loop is CASSHFSGPIYEQYF. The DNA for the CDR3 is TGTGCCAGCTCACATTTCAGCGGGCCGATCTACGAGCAGTACTTC. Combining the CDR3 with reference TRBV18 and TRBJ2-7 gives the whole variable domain NAGVMQNPRHLVRRRGQEARLRCSPMKGHSHVYWYRQLPEEGLKFMVYLQKENIIDESGMPKERFSAEFPKEGPSILRIQQVVRGDSAAYFCASSHFSGPIYEQYFGPGTRLTVT.

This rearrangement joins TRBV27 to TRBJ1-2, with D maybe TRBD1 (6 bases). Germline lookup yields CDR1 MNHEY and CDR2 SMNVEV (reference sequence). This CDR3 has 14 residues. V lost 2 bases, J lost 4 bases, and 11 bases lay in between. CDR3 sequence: CASSLNRVGYGYTF. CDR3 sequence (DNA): TGTGCCAGCAGTTTAAACAGGGTGGGCTATGGCTACACCTTC.

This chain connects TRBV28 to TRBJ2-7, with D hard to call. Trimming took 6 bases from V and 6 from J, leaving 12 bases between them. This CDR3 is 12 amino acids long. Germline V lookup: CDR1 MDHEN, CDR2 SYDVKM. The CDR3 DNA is TGTGCCAGCAGAATTTCACTGGGCGAGCAGTACTTC. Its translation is CASRISLGEQYF.

The CDR3 region is CAISAGGAGYNEQFF. The CDR3 DNA reads TGTGCCATCAGTGCGGGCGGAGCCGGCTACAATGAGCAGTTCTTC. J is TRBJ2-1 and V is TRBV10-3; D is unresolved. Germline V CDR1 and CDR2: ENHRY, SYGVKD. The V end lost 4 bases, the J end lost 3 bases, and 13 bases lay between the germline ends. The CDR3 has 15 amino acids.

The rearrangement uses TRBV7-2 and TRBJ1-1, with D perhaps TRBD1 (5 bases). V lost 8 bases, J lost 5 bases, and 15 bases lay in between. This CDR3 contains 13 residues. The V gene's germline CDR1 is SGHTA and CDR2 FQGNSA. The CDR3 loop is CASFPGGGTEAFF. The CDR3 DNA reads TGTGCCAGCTTTCCCGGTGGGGGTACTGAAGCTTTCTTT.

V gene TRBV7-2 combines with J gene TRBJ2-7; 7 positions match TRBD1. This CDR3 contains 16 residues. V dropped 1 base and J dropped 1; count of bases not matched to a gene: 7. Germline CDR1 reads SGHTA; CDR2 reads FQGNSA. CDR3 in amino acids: CASSLGGTAISYEQYF. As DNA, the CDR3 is TGTGCCAGCAGCTTAGGAGGGACAGCAATTTCCTACGAGCAGTACTTC.

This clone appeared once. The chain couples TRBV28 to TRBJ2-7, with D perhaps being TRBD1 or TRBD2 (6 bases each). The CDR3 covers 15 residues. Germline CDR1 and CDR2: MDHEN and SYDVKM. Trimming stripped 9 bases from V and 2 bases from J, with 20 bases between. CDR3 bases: TGTGCCAGTTCCTCGTCGGGGGCCCAAACCTACGAGCAGTACTTC. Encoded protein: CASSSSGAQTYEQYF.

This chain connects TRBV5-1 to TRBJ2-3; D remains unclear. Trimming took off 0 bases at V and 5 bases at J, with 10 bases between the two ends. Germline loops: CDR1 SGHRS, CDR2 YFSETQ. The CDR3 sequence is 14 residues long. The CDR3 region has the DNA TGCGCCAGCAGCTTGGGATTAGCTCTAGATACGCAGTATTTT. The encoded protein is CASSLGLALDTQYF. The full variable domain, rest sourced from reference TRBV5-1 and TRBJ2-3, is KAGVTQTPRYLIKTRGQQVTLSCSPISGHRSVSWYQQTPGQGLQFLFEYFSETQRNKGNFPGRFSGRQFSNSRSEMNVSTLELGDSALYLCASSLGLALDTQYFGPGTRLTVL.

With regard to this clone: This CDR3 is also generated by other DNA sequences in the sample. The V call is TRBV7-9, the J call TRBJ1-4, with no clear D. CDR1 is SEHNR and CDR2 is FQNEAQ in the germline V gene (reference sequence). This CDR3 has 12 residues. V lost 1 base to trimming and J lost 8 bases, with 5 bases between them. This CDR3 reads CASSLGGEKLFF. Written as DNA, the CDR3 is TGTGCCAGCAGCTTAGGAGGGGAAAAACTGTTTTTT.

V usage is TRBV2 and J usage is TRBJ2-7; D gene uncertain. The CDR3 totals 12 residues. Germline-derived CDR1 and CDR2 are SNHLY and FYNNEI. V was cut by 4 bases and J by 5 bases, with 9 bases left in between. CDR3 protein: CASSVGGNEQYF. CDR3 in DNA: TGTGCCAGCAGTGTAGGTGGAAACGAGCAGTACTTC.

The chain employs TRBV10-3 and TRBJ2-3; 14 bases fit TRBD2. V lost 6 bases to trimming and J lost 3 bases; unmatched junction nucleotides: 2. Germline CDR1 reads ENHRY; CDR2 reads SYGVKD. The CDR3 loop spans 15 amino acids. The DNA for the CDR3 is TGTGCCATCAGGGGGACTAGCGGGAGAACAGATACGCAGTATTTT. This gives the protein CAIRGTSGRTDTQYF.

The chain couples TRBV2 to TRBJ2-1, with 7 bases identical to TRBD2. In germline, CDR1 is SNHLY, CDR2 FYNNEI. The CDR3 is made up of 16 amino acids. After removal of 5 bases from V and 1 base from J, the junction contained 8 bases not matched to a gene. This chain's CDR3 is CASSSLISGSYNEQFF. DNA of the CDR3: TGTGCCAGCAGTTCCTTGATTAGCGGGTCCTACAATGAGCAGTTCTTC.

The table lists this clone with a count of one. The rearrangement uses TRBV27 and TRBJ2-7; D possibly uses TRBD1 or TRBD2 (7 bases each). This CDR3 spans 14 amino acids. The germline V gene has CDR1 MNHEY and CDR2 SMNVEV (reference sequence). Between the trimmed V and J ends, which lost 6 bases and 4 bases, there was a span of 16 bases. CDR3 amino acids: CASRKQGREYEQYF. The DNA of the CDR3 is TGTGCCAGCAGGAAACAGGGGAGGGAGTACGAGCAGTACTTC.

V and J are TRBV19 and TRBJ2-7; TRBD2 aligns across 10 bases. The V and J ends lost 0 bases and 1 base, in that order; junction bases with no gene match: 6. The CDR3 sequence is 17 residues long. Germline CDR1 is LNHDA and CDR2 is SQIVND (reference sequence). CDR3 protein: CASSIEIAGGRSYEQYF. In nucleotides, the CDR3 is TGTGCCAGTAGTATAGAGATAGCGGGGGGCCGATCCTACGAGCAGTACTTC.